This T cell receptor beta chain is drawn from a study of control samples from healthy donors and cancer patients. The repertoire was sequenced with immunoSEQ multiplex PCR; TCRdb's copy has only in-frame clones and lacks some. The data show around 120,000 clones, over 75% seen once. The CDR3 consists of 15 residues. V was cut by 6 bases and J by 6 bases, with 20 bases left in between. Germline V gene lookup returns CDR1 MDHEN and CDR2 SYDVKM. Sequenced: PBMCs. The V gene is TRBV28, the J gene TRBJ1-2; tentatively, D is TRBD1 (5 bases). The TCR sequence derives from a woman between 50 and 59 years old with colorectal cancer. In nucleotides, the CDR3 is TGTGCCAGCAGCCCGGAGAAGGGCCAGGGTAATGGCTACACCTTC. It encodes CASSPEKGQGNGYTF.